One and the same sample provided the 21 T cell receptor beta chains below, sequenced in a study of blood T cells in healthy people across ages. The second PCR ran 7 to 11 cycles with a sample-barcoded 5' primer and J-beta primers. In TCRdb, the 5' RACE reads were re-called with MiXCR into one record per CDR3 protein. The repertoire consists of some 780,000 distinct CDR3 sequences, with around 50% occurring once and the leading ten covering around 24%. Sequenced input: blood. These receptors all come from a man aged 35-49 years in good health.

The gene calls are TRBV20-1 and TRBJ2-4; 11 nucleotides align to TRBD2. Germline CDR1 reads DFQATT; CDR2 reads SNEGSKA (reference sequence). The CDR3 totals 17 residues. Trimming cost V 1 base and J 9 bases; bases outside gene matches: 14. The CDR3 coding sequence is TGCAGTGCTAGAGGGAATAAGGGTACTAGCGGGGGCGGCATTCAGTACTTC. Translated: CSARGNKGTSGGGIQYF.

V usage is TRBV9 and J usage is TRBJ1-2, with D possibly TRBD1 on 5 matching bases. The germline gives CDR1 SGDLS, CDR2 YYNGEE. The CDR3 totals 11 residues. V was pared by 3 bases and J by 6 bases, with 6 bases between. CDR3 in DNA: TGTGCCAGCAGCGCCAGGGATGGCTACACCTTC. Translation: CASSARDGYTF.

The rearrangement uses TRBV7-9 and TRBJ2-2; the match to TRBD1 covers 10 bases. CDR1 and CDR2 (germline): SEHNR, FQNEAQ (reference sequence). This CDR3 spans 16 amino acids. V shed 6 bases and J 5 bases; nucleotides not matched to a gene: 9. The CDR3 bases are TGTGCCAGCAGACTACTCGACAGGGGGCCGACCGGGGAGCTGTTTTTT. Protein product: CASRLLDRGPTGELFF.

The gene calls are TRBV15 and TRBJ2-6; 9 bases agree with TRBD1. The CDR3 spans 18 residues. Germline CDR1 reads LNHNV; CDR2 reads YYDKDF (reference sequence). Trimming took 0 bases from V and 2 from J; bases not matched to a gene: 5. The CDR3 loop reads CATSREGQGVPGANVLTF. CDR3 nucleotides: TGTGCCACCAGCAGAGAGGGACAGGGAGTTCCTGGGGCCAACGTCCTGACTTTC.

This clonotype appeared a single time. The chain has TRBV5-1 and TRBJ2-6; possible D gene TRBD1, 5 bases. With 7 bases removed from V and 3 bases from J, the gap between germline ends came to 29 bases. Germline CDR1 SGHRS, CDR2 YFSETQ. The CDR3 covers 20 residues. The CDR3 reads CASRTSPSPRVADGANVLTF. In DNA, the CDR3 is TGCGCCAGCCGCACCTCTCCCTCTCCCAGGGTCGCGGATGGGGCCAACGTCCTGACTTTC.

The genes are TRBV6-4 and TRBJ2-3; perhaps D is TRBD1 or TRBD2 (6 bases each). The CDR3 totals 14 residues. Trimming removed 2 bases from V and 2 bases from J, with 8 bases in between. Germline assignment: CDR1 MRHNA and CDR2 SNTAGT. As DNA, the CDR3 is TGTGCCAGCAGTGACAGGGGGGACACAGATACGCAGTATTTT. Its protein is CASSDRGDTDTQYF.

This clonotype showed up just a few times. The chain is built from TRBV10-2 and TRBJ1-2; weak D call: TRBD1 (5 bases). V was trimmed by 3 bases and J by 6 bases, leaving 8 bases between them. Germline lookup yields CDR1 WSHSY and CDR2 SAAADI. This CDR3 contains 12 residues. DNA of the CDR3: TGCGCCAGCAGTGAAAGAGGGGATGGCTACACCTTC. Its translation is CASSERGDGYTF.

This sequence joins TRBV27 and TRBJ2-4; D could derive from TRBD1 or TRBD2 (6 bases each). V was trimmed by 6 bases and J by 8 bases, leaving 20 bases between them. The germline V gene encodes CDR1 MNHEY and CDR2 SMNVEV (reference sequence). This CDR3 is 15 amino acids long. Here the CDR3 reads CASSPLGGGRDIQYF. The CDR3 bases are TGTGCCAGCAGCCCCCTCGGGGGCGGGCGGGACATTCAGTACTTC.

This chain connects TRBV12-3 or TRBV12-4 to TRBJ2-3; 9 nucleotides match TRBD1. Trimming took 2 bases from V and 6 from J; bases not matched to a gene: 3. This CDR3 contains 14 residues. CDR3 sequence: CASSLTGGFDTQYF. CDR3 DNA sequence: TGTGCCAGCAGTTTAACAGGGGGCTTCGATACGCAGTATTTT.

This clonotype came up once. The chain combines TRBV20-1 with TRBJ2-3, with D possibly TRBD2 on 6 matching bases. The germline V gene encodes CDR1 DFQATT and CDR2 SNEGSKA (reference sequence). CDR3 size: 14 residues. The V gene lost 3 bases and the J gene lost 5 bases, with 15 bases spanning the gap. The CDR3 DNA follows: TGCAGTGCTAGGGGTACTTCGCGGGGAGATACGCAGTATTTT. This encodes CSARGTSRGDTQYF.

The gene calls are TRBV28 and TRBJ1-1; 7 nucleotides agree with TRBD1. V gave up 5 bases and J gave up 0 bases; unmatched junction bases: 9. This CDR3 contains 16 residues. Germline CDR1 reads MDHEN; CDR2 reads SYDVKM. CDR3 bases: TGTGCCAGCAGTGCCCGGGGACAGCAGATGAACACTGAAGCTTTCTTT. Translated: CASSARGQQMNTEAFF.

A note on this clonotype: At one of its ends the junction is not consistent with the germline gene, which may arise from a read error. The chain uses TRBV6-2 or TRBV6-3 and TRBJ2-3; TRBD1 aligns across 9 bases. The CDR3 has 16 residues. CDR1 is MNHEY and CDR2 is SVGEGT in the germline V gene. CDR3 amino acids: CASKWSLDRGTDTLYF. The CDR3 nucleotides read TGTGCCAGCAAATGGTCTCTGGACAGGGGAACAGATACGCTGTATTTT.

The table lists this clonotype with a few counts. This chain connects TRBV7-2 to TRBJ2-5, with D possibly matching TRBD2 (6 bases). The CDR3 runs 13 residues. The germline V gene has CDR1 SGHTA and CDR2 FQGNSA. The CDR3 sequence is CGSQRAGQETQYF. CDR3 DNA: TGTGGGAGTCAGCGGGCGGGGCAAGAGACCCAGTACTTC.

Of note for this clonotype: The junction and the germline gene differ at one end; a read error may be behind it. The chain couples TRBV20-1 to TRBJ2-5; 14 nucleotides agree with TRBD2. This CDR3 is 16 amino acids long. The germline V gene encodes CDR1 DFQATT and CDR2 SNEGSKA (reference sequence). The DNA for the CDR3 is TGCGGTGCTACATCCGGGACTAGCGGGAGAGGAGAGGCCCAGTACTTC. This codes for CGATSGTSGRGEAQYF.

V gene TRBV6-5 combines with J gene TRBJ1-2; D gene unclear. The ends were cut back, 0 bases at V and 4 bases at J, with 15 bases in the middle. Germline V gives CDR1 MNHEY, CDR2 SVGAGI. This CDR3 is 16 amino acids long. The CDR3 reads CASSYSEPGAGYGYTF. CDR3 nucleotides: TGTGCCAGCAGTTACTCGGAACCGGGAGCCGGCTATGGCTACACCTTC.

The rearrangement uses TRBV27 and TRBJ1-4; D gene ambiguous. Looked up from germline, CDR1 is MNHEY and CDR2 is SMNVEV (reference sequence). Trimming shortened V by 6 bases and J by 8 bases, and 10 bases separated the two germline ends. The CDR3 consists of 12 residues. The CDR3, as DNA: TGTGCCAGCAGGTCTGCAGGCGAAAAACTGTTTTTT. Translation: CASRSAGEKLFF.

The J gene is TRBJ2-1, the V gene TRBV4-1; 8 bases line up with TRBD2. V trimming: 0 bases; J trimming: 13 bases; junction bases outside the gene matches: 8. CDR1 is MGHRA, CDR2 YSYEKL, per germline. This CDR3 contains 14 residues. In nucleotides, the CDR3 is TGCGCCAGCAGCCAAGATCCCGCGGGAGGTCGTCAGTTCTTC. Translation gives CASSQDPAGGRQFF.

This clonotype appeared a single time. CDR3 in amino acids: CASSSPMGRGQPQHF. As DNA, the CDR3 is TGTGCCAGCAGTTCCCCAATGGGCCGAGGTCAGCCCCAGCATTTT. The rearrangement uses TRBV28 and TRBJ1-5; D gene ambiguous. Per the germline V gene, CDR1 is MDHEN and CDR2 is SYDVKM. This CDR3 has 15 residues. With 4 bases removed from V and 6 bases from J, the gap between germline ends came to 16 bases.

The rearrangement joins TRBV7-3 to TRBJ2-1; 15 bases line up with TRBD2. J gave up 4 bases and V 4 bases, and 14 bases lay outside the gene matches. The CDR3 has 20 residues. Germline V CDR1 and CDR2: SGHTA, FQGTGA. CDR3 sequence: CASSYSGTSGRPEPYNEQFF. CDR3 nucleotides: TGTGCCAGCAGCTACTCCGGGACTAGCGGGAGGCCCGAGCCGTACAATGAGCAGTTCTTC. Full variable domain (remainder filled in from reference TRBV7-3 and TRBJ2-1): GAGVSQTPSNKVTEKGKYVELRCDPISGHTALYWYRQSLGQGPEFLIYFQGTGAADDSGLPNDRFFAVRPEGSVSTLKIQRTERGDSAVYLCASSYSGTSGRPEPYNEQFFGPGTRLTVL.

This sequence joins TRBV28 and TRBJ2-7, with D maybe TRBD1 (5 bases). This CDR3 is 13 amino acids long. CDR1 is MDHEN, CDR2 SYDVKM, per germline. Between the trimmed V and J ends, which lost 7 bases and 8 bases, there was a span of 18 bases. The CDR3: CASNEQGPHKQYF. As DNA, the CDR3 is TGTGCCAGCAATGAGCAGGGTCCACACAAGCAGTACTTC.

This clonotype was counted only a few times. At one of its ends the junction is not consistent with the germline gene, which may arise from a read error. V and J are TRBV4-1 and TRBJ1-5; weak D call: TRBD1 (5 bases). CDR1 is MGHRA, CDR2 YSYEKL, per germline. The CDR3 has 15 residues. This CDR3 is CASSQGGDSWQPQHF. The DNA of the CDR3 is TGTGCCAGCAGCCAAGGAGGGGATTCATGGCAGCCCCAGCATTTT.